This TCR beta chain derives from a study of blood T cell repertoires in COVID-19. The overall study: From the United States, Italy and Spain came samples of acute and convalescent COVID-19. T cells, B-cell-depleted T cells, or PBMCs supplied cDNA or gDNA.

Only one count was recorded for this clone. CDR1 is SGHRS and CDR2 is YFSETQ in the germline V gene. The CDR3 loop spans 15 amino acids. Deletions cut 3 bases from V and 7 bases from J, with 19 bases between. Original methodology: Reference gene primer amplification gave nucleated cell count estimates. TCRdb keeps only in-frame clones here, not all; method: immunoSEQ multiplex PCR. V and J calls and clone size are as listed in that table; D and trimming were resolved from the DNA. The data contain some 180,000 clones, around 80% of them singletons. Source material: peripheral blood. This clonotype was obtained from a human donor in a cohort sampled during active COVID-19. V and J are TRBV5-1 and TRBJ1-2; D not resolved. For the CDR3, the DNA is TGCGCCAGCAGCTCGGCCGGGCCCAGAGGAGGTGGCTACACCTTC. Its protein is CASSSAGPRGGGYTF.